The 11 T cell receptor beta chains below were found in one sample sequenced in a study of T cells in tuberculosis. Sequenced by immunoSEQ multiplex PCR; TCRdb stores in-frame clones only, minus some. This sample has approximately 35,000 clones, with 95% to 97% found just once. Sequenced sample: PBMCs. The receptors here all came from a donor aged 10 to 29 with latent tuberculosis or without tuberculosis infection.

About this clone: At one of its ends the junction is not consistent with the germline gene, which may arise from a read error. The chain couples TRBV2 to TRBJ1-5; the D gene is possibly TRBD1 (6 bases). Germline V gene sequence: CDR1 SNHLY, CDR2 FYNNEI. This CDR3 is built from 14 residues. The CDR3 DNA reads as TGTGCCAGCAGTGAAAGGGGGGGCAAACAGCCCCAGCATTTT. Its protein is CASSERGGKQPQHF.

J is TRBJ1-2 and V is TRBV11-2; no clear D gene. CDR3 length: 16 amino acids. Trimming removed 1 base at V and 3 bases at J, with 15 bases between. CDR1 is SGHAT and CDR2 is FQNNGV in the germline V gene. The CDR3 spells CASSLGASLKDYGYTF. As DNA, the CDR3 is TGTGCCAGCAGCTTAGGGGCGTCTTTAAAGGACTATGGCTACACCTTC.

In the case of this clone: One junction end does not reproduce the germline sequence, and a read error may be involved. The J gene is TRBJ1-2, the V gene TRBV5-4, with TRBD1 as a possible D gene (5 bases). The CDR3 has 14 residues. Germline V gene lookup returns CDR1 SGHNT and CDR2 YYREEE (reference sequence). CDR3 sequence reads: CASSFMTANYGYTF. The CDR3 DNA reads TGTGCCAGTAGCTTTATGACAGCCAACTATGGCTACACCTTC.

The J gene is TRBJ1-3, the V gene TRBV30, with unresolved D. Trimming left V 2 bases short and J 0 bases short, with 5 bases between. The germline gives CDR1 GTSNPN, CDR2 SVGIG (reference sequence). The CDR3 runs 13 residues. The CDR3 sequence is CAWSISSGNTIYF. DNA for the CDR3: TGTGCCTGGAGTATCAGCTCTGGAAACACCATATATTTT.

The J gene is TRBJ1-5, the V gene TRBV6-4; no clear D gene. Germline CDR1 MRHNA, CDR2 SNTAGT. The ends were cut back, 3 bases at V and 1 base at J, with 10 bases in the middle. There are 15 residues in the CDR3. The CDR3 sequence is CASSETHESNQPQHF. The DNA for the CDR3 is TGTGCCAGCAGTGAGACACATGAGAGCAATCAGCCCCAGCATTTT.

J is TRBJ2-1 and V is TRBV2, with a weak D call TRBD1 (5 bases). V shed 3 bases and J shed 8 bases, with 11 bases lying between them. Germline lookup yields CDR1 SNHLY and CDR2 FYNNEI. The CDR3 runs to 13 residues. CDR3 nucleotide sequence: TGTGCCAGCAGTGAGGTGGAAGGGGATGAGCAGTTCTTC. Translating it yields CASSEVEGDEQFF.

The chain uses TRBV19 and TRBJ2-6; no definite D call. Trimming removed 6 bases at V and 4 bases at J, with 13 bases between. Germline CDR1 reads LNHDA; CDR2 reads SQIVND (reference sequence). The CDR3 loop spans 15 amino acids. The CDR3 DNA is TGTGCCAGTAGCCGTGGAGTATTAGGGGCCAACGTCCTGACTTTC. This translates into CASSRGVLGANVLTF.

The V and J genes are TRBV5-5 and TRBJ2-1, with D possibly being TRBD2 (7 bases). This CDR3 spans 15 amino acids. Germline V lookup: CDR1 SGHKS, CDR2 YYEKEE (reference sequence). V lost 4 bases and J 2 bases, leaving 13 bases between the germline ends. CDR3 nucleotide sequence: TGTGCCAGCAGCCCTGTGGGGGGGCCCTACAATGAGCAGTTCTTC. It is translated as CASSPVGGPYNEQFF.

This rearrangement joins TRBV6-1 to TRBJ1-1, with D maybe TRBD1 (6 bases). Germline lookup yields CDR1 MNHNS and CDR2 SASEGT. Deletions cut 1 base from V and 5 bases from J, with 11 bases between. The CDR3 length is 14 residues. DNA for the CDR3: TGTGCCAGCAGTGAAGGCAGGGGTAGGACTGAAGCTTTCTTT. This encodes CASSEGRGRTEAFF.

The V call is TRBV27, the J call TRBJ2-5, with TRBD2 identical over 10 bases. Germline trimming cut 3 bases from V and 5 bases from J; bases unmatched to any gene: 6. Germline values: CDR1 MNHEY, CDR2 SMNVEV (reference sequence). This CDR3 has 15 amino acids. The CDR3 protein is CASSLGAGGRETQYF. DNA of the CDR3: TGTGCCAGCAGTTTGGGAGCGGGAGGGAGGGAGACCCAGTACTTC.

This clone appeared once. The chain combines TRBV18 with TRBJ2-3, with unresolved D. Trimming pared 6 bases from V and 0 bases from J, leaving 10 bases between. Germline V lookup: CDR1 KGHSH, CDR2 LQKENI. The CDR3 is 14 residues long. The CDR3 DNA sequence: TGTGCCAGCTCGTGGAGCTCTAGCACAGATACGCAGTATTTT. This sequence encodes CASSWSSSTDTQYF.